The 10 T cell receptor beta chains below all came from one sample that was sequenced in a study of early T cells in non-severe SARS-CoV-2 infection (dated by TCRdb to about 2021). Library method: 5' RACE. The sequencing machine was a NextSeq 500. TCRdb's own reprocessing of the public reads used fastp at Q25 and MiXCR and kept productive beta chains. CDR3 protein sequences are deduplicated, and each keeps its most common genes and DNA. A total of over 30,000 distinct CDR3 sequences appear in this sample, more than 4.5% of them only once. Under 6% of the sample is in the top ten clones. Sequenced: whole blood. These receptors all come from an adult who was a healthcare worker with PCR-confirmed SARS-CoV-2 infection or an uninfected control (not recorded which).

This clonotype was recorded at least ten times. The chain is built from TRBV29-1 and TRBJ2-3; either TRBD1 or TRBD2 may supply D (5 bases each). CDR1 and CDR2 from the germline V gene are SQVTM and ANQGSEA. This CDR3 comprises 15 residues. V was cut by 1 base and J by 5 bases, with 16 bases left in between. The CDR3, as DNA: TGCAGCGTTGAAGGATTCCGAGGGGTGGGAGATACGCAGTATTTT. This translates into CSVEGFRGVGDTQYF.

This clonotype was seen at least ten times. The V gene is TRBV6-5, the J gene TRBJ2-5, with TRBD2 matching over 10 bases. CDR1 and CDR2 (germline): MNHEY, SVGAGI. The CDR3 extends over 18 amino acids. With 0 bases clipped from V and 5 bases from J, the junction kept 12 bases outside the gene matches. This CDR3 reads CASSYSSASGSGLETQYF. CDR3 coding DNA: TGTGCCAGCAGTTACTCGAGTGCTAGCGGGAGTGGATTGGAGACCCAGTACTTC.

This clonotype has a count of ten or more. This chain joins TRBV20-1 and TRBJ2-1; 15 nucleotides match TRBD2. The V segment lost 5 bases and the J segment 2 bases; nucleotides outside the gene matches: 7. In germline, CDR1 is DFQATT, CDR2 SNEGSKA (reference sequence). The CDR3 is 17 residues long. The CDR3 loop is CSAWTSGRDHPYNEQFF. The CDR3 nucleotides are TGCAGTGCTTGGACTAGCGGGAGGGATCATCCCTACAATGAGCAGTTCTTC.

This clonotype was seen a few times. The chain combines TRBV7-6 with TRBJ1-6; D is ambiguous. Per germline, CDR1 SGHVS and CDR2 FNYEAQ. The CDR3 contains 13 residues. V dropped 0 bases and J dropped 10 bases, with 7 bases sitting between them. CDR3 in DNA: TGTGCCAGCAGCTTAGCGGTTAGGTCACCCCTCCACTTT. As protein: CASSLAVRSPLHF.

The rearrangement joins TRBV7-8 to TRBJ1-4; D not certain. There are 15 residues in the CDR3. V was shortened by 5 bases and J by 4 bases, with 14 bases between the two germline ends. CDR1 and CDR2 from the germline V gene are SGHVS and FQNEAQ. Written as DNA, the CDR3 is TGTGCCAGCAGCATACGGTTCCCTGTTAATGAAAAACTGTTTTTT. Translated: CASSIRFPVNEKLFF.

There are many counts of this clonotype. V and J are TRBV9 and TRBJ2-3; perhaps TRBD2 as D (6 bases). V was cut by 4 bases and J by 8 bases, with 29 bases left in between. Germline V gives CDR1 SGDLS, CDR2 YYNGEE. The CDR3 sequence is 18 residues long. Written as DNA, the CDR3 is TGTGCCAGCAGCTCCTCGGCGGACGGAGCGGGTCCCCAAGCTACGCAGTATTTT. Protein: CASSSSADGAGPQATQYF.

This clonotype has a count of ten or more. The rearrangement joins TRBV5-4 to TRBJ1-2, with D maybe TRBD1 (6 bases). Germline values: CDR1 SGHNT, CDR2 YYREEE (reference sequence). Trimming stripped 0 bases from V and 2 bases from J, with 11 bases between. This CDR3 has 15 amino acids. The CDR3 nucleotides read TGTGCCAGCAGCTTGGGCTCAGGGGTCAACTATGGCTACACCTTC. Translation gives CASSLGSGVNYGYTF.

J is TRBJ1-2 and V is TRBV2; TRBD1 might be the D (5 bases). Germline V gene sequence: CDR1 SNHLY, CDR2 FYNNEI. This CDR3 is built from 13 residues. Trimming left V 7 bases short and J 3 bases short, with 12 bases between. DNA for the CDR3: TGTGCCAGCACAATAGGCAGGGACTATGGCTACACCTTC. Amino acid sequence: CASTIGRDYGYTF.

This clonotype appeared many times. The CDR3 DNA reads as TGTGCCAGCAGAACCACCTGGACTAGCGGTGAACAAGAGACCCAGTACTTC. Protein product: CASRTTWTSGEQETQYF. The chain is built from TRBV11-2 and TRBJ2-5; TRBD2 agrees at 10 bases. The CDR3 extends over 17 amino acids. In germline, CDR1 is SGHAT, CDR2 FQNNGV. Trimming removed 6 bases from V and 2 bases from J; junction bases left unmatched: 12.

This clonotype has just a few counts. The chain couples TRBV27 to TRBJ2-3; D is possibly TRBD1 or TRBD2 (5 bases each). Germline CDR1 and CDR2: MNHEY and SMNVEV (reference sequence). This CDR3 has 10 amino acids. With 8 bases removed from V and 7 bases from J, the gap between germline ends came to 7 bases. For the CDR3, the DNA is TGTGCCAGCGGGACCCATACGCAGTATTTT. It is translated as CASGTHTQYF.